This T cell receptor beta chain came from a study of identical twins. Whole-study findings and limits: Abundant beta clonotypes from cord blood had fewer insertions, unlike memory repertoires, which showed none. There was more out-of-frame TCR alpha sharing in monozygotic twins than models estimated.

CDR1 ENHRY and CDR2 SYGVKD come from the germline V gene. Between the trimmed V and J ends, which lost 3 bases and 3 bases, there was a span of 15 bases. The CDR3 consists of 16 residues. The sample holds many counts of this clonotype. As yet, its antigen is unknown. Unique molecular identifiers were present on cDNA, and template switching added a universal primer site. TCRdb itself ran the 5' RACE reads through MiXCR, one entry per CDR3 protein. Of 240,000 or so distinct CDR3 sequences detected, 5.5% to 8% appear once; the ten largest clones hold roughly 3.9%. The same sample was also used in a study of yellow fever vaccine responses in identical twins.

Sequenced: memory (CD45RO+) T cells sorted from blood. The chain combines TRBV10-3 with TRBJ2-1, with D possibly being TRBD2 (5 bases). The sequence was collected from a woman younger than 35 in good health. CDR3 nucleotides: TGTGCCATCAGTGAAAAGTGGGAGCGTATCTACAATGAGCAGTTCTTC. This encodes CAISEKWERIYNEQFF.